The rows below give T cell receptor beta chains drawn from one sample of a study of CD4 T cells in relation to SARS-CoV-2 and coronaviruses. These TCRs are of unknown antigen specificity. Clones were read by immunoSEQ multiplex PCR, and TCRdb kept only the in-frame ones, dropping some. The sample lists around 25,000 clones; approximately 80% were seen once. The sequencing sample was made of CD4+ T cells from PBMCs, cultured in vitro. These receptors were taken from a human donor in good health. Both conserved end residues are part of each CDR3. D genes are given only for firm matches. Clone size appears in some rows only: once, few, many, or a class for an expanded clone.

j_call,clone_size,v_call,d_call,cdr3_aa,cdr3_nt
TRBJ1-2,NA,TRBV19,NA,CASSITGGLRGYGYTF,TGTGCCAGTAGTATAACGGGCGGGCTGCGAGGCTATGGCTACACCTTC
TRBJ1-2,NA,TRBV7-3,NA,CASSSTRILRLGGANYGYTF,TGTGCCAGCAGCTCTACAAGAATCCTCCGATTGGGGGGCGCTAACTATGGCTACACCTTC
TRBJ2-5,NA,TRBV11-2,NA,CASSLDFDVKTQYF,TGTGCCAGCAGCTTAGACTTCGACGTGAAGACCCAGTACTTC
TRBJ2-7,NA,TRBV5-5,NA,CASSFQGDSYEQYF,TGTGCCAGCAGCTTCCAAGGAGACTCCTACGAGCAGTACTTC
TRBJ1-5,few,TRBV6-5,NA,CASGRGGLSNQPQHF,TGTGCCAGCGGAAGGGGGGGACTTAGCAATCAGCCCCAGCATTTT
TRBJ2-1,NA,TRBV3-1/TRBV3-2,NA,CASSQVEYEQFF,TGTGCCAGCAGCCAAGTTGAGTATGAGCAGTTCTTC
TRBJ2-2,NA,TRBV18,TRBD1,CASSPRQGITGELFF,TGTGCCAGCTCACCACGACAGGGGATCACCGGGGAGCTGTTTTTT
TRBJ2-3,once,TRBV18,NA,CASSPQHIASNTDTQYF,TGTGCCAGCTCACCACAGCATATTGCCAGTAACACAGATACGCAGTATTTT
TRBJ1-3,NA,TRBV2,NA,CASSVGLTGNTIYF,TGTGCCAGCAGTGTGGGGTTAACCGGAAACACCATATATTTT
TRBJ1-2,few,TRBV29-1,NA,CSVGGVRDYGYTF,TGCAGCGTCGGGGGCGTTCGAGACTATGGCTACACCTTC
TRBJ2-2,NA,TRBV27,NA,CATTGISAGRSTGELFF,TGTGCCACCACGGGAATCTCGGCTGGTAGAAGCACCGGGGAGCTGTTTTTT
TRBJ1-5,few,TRBV6-6,NA,CASSYGTRSNQPQHF,TGTGCCAGCAGTTACGGGACTCGGAGCAATCAGCCCCAGCATTTT
TRBJ1-2,NA,TRBV11-2,NA,CASSGQIEVNYGYTF,TGTGCCAGCAGCGGCCAGATAGAGGTGAACTATGGCTACACCTTC
TRBJ2-2,few,TRBV7-2,NA,CASSLERSGELFF,TGTGCCAGCAGCTTAGAGCGTAGCGGGGAGCTGTTTTTT
TRBJ2-5,NA,TRBV2,NA,CASSRQAPYQETQYF,TGTGCCAGCTCGAGACAGGCCCCGTACCAAGAGACCCAGTACTTC
TRBJ2-3,NA,TRBV7-3,TRBD1,CASSGQGASDTQYF,TGTGCCAGCAGCGGACAGGGGGCTTCAGATACGCAGTATTTT
TRBJ2-6,medium-sized,TRBV3-1/TRBV3-2,NA,CASSQVPSGANVLTF,TGTGCCAGCAGCCAAGTCCCCTCTGGGGCCAACGTCCTGACTTTC
TRBJ1-2,NA,TRBV6-1,TRBD1,CASSEMGQGGVYGYTF,TGTGCCAGCAGTGAAATGGGGCAGGGGGGGGTCTATGGCTACACCTTC
TRBJ1-5,NA,TRBV24-1,NA,CATSDSNQPQHF,TGTGCCACCAGTGATAGCAATCAGCCCCAGCATTTT
TRBJ2-1,NA,TRBV3-1/TRBV3-2,NA,CASSQYGRTQQNNEQFF,TGTGCCAGCAGCCAATACGGGCGGACCCAGCAAAACAATGAGCAGTTCTTC
TRBJ2-7,once,TRBV14,NA,CASSQGSTEQYF,TGTGCCAGCAGCCAAGGGTCCACCGAGCAGTACTTC
TRBJ2-1,NA,TRBV10-1,NA,CASSPQGSYNEQFF,TGCGCCAGCAGTCCCCAAGGCTCCTACAATGAGCAGTTCTTC
TRBJ2-7,once,TRBV7-9,NA,CASSLANYEQYF,TGTGCCAGCAGCTTAGCGAACTACGAGCAGTACTTC
TRBJ2-3,NA,TRBV3-1/TRBV3-2,NA,CASSQPIGGATDTQYF,TGTGCCAGCAGCCAACCCATAGGGGGGGCAACAGATACGCAGTATTTT
TRBJ1-1,NA,TRBV3-1/TRBV3-2,TRBD1,CASSQGQGDGAFF,TGTGCCAGCAGCCAAGGGCAGGGGGACGGAGCTTTCTTT
TRBJ1-3,NA,TRBV7-9,NA,CASSRSSSGNTIYF,TGTGCCAGCAGCCGGAGCAGCTCTGGAAACACCATATATTTT
TRBJ1-3,NA,TRBV5-1,TRBD1,CASSLVGQGLRGNTIYF,TGCGCCAGCAGCTTGGTGGGACAGGGATTGAGGGGAAACACCATATATTTT
TRBJ1-1,once,TRBV30,NA,CAWRAVENTEAFF,TGTGCCTGGAGGGCCGTAGAAAACACTGAAGCTTTCTTT
TRBJ2-2,NA,TRBV7-2,TRBD2,CASSLAVLAGGGELFF,TGTGCCAGCAGCTTAGCCGTACTAGCGGGGGGCGGGGAGCTGTTTTTT
TRBJ2-1,NA,TRBV25-1,NA,CASSSLSEQFF,TGTGCCAGCAGTTCCTTGAGTGAGCAGTTCTTC
TRBJ2-7,NA,TRBV28,TRBD2,CASSLGGNTYEQYF,TGTGCCAGCAGCCTGGGGGGGAATACCTACGAGCAGTACTTC
TRBJ2-7,NA,TRBV2,NA,CASSEWTAYEQYF,TGTGCCAGCAGTGAATGGACAGCCTACGAGCAGTACTTC
TRBJ2-1,few,TRBV19,NA,CASSKRTVLYNEQFF,TGTGCCAGTAGTAAGAGGACAGTCCTCTACAATGAGCAGTTCTTC
TRBJ1-5,few,TRBV28,NA,CASSLQGNQPQHF,TGTGCCAGCAGTTTACAGGGCAATCAGCCCCAGCATTTT
TRBJ1-2,once,TRBV27,NA,CASSRRAPGGYGYTF,TGTGCCAGCAGTCGCCGGGCCCCGGGCGGCTATGGCTACACCTTC
TRBJ2-7,NA,TRBV27,NA,CASSFGRGISYEQYF,TGTGCCAGCAGTTTCGGGCGGGGTATCTCCTACGAGCAGTACTTC
TRBJ2-5,NA,TRBV28,NA,CASKYKGYGNLQETQYF,TGTGCCAGCAAGTATAAGGGTTACGGAAACTTACAAGAGACCCAGTACTTC
TRBJ2-7,medium-sized,TRBV5-5,NA,CASSLVGRSYEQYF,TGTGCCAGCAGCTTGGTAGGGCGGAGCTACGAGCAGTACTTC
TRBJ2-3,NA,TRBV7-9,NA,CASSLATGTTDTQYF,TGTGCCAGCAGCTTGGCGACAGGAACCACAGATACGCAGTATTTT
TRBJ1-1,NA,TRBV2,NA,CATQPRQKNTEAFF,TGTGCCACTCAACCTCGACAGAAGAACACTGAAGCTTTCTTT
TRBJ2-3,NA,TRBV10-3,NA,CAISSGLTTSTDTQYF,TGTGCCATCAGTTCAGGTTTGACCACTAGCACAGATACGCAGTATTTT
TRBJ2-7,NA,TRBV3-1/TRBV3-2,NA,CASSDGVEQYF,TGTGCCAGCAGCGATGGAGTGGAGCAGTACTTC
TRBJ2-1,few,TRBV4-1,TRBD2,CASSPLDLGLAGGWEQFF,TGCGCCAGCAGCCCTCTCGACCTGGGACTAGCGGGAGGATGGGAGCAGTTCTTC
TRBJ2-5,NA,TRBV5-6,NA,CASSLKETQYF,TGTGCCAGCAGCTTAAAAGAGACCCAGTACTTC
TRBJ2-1,NA,TRBV5-1,TRBD2,CASSSTGTTGYEQFF,TGCGCCAGCAGCTCTACCGGGACTACGGGCTACGAGCAGTTCTTC
TRBJ1-1,NA,TRBV5-1,NA,CASSLAAQPSTEAFF,TGCGCCAGCAGCTTGGCCGCACAGCCGAGCACTGAAGCTTTCTTT